The clone carrying this TCR beta chain was seen just once. Its antigen is still unknown. A roughly 10-day culture period preceded the isolation of CD4+ T cells. The data derive from a study of vaccination effects on CD4 cells after COVID-19. Study at large: Sequencing followed a ViraFEST assay step that expanded antigen-specific CD4+ T cells with viral peptide pools.

Germline V gives CDR1 SQVTM, CDR2 ANQGSEA. The CDR3 extends over 13 amino acids. With 0 bases removed from V and 8 bases from J, the gap between germline ends came to 10 bases. This table comes from immunoSEQ multiplex PCR, and its TCRdb copy is limited to in-frame clones, with some not included. The sample consists of about 53,000 clones, over 65% of them appearing once. Sequences were derived from CD4+ T cells from PBMCs cultured without peptide, sampled before COVID-19 vaccination. The V call is TRBV29-1, the J call TRBJ1-4; the D is unclear. The sequence was obtained from a human donor who received a COVID-19 vaccine. The CDR3 is CSVEDLGGEKLFF. In nucleotides, the CDR3 is TGCAGCGTTGAAGATCTGGGCGGGGAAAAACTGTTTTTT.